This note documents a single T cell receptor (beta chain) sequence. Germline V gene data show CDR1 as SGHVS and CDR2 as FQNEAQ. V was pared by 5 bases and J by 3 bases, with 13 bases between. The CDR3 has 15 residues. A sample-barcoded 5' primer and a J-beta primer mix were used in a second PCR of roughly 7 to 11 cycles. TCRdb re-derived calls from the 5' RACE reads in MiXCR, one entry per CDR3 protein. The data show nearly 800,000 distinct CDR3 sequences, roughly 50% seen once. This record belongs to a study of blood T cells in healthy people across ages. The sample taken for sequencing was blood. The chain uses TRBV7-8 and TRBJ1-4, with D tentatively TRBD1 (5 bases). This TCR came from a man aged 40-49 years in good health. The CDR3, as DNA: TGTGCCAGCAGCCCCCGTCGGGGGGCTAATGAAAAACTGTTTTTT. Translation: CASSPRRGANEKLFF.